Below are 13 T cell receptor beta chains sequenced from a single sample in a study of blood T cell repertoires in COVID-19. The table came from immunoSEQ multiplex PCR; TCRdb's copy has only in-frame clones and leaves some out. The data show roughly 58,000 clones, with 72% seen just once and over 50% held by the top ten. Sequencing input: PBMCs or T cells enriched from blood (not recorded which). These receptors were collected from a woman in her sixties who had been exposed to COVID-19.

This CDR3 reads CASRDQGFIVEKLFF. DNA for the CDR3: TGTGCCAGCAGGGACCAGGGGTTCATAGTTGAAAAACTGTTTTTT. This rearrangement joins TRBV2 to TRBJ1-4; the D gene is possibly TRBD1 (6 bases). The length of the CDR3 is 15 residues. Trimming took 6 bases from V and 7 from J, leaving 18 bases between them. In germline, CDR1 is SNHLY, CDR2 FYNNEI.

The J gene is TRBJ2-5, the V gene TRBV3-1 (or the pseudogene TRBV3-2); D gene uncertain. This CDR3 has 11 residues. Germline assignment: CDR1 LGHDT and CDR2 YNNKEL (reference sequence). V dropped 5 bases and J dropped 4 bases, with 5 bases sitting between them. The CDR3 DNA follows: TGTGCCAGCAGCGGGCTAGAGACCCAGTACTTC. Translating it yields CASSGLETQYF.

V usage is TRBV7-8 and J usage is TRBJ1-6, with 7 positions matching TRBD1. V gave up 4 bases and J gave up 7 bases; unmatched junction bases: 10. Germline CDR1 reads SGHVS; CDR2 reads FQNEAQ. The CDR3 loop spans 16 amino acids. The CDR3 region has the DNA TGTGCCAGCAGCTCCAGGGGGAGGAACCTCAATTCACCCCTCCACTTT. Translated, it gives CASSSRGRNLNSPLHF.

The chain employs TRBV2 and TRBJ2-5; D perhaps matches TRBD2 (6 bases). V was cut by 5 bases and J by 5 bases, with 18 bases left in between. CDR3 length equals 15 residues. Germline CDR1 reads SNHLY; CDR2 reads FYNNEI. This chain's CDR3 is CASSNVGRGSETQYF. CDR3 DNA: TGTGCCAGCAGTAACGTGGGGCGGGGTTCCGAGACCCAGTACTTC.

The chain couples TRBV5-6 to TRBJ2-1, with TRBD2 matching over 13 bases. CDR1 and CDR2 from the germline V gene are SGHDT and YYEEEE. The CDR3 spans 16 residues. Unmatched junction bases numbered 2, after V lost 4 bases and J lost 1 base. CDR3 DNA: TGTGCCAGCAGCCCGGGACTAGCGGGGTCCTACAATGAGCAGTTCTTC. It specifies CASSPGLAGSYNEQFF.

The chain is built from TRBV27 and TRBJ1-2; D not resolved. Germline-derived CDR1 and CDR2 are MNHEY and SMNVEV (reference sequence). The CDR3 loop spans 14 amino acids. Trimming left V 6 bases short and J 0 bases short, with 11 bases between. In DNA form, the CDR3 reads TGTGCCAGCAGGGCGGTGTGGGCTAACTATGGCTACACCTTC. Translating it yields CASRAVWANYGYTF.

As DNA, the CDR3 is TGTGCCAGCAGCCAAGAGAAGGACATTGGGGCAGGCCCCGGGGAGCTGTTTTTT. It specifies CASSQEKDIGAGPGELFF. The chain couples TRBV14 to TRBJ2-2; the D gene is possibly TRBD1 (5 bases). The ends were cut back, 0 bases at V and 6 bases at J, with 20 bases in the middle. The CDR3 runs to 18 residues. Germline V gene lookup returns CDR1 SGHDN and CDR2 FVKESK.

This sequence joins TRBV25-1 and TRBJ2-6, with D maybe TRBD1 (6 bases). Germline V CDR1 and CDR2: MGHDK, SYGVNS. The CDR3 consists of 17 residues. V lost 4 bases and J 0 bases, leaving 13 bases between the germline ends. The DNA of the CDR3 is TGTGCCAGCAGTGCCACAGGGAAAAGCTCTGGGGCCAACGTCCTGACTTTC. Its translation: CASSATGKSSGANVLTF.

This clone was seen many times. The V call is TRBV28, the J call TRBJ2-7, with no clear D. Germline-derived CDR1 and CDR2 are MDHEN and SYDVKM. Trimming stripped 2 bases from V and 6 bases from J, with 8 bases between. The CDR3 extends over 12 amino acids. CDR3: CASSLRVSEQYF. For the CDR3, the DNA is TGTGCCAGCAGTTTACGGGTATCCGAGCAGTACTTC.

V usage is TRBV5-1 and J usage is TRBJ1-5, with TRBD1 matching 7 bases. CDR3 size: 14 residues. Germline values: CDR1 SGHRS, CDR2 YFSETQ. Unmatched junction bases numbered 2, after V lost 0 bases and J lost 5 bases. CDR3 in amino acids: CASSLGTGDQPQHF. Written as DNA, the CDR3 is TGCGCCAGCAGCTTGGGTACAGGGGATCAGCCCCAGCATTTT. Full variable domain (remainder filled in from reference TRBV5-1 and TRBJ1-5): KAGVTQTPRYLIKTRGQQVTLSCSPISGHRSVSWYQQTPGQGLQFLFEYFSETQRNKGNFPGRFSGRQFSNSRSEMNVSTLELGDSALYLCASSLGTGDQPQHFGDGTRLSIL.

The chain uses TRBV5-1 and TRBJ2-7; 8 bases line up with TRBD1. V lost 2 bases to trimming and J lost 6 bases; unmatched junction nucleotides: 10. This CDR3 spans 15 amino acids. Germline V gives CDR1 SGHRS, CDR2 YFSETQ. The CDR3 region is CASSFVVGDRGEQYF. In nucleotides, the CDR3 is TGCGCCAGCAGCTTCGTTGTGGGTGACAGGGGCGAGCAGTACTTC.

The rearrangement links TRBV5-1 to TRBJ2-2; TRBD2 agrees at 7 bases. V shed 0 bases and J 5 bases; nucleotides not matched to a gene: 4. The germline CDR1 and CDR2 sequences are SGHRS and YFSETQ. This CDR3 contains 15 residues. Here the CDR3 reads CASSLVGGKTGELFF. CDR3 DNA sequence: TGCGCCAGCAGCTTGGTCGGGGGGAAAACCGGGGAGCTGTTTTTT.

This chain joins TRBV3-1 (or the pseudogene TRBV3-2) and TRBJ1-2; D may be TRBD1 (5 bases). V lost 5 bases and J 4 bases, leaving 17 bases between the germline ends. Germline V gene data show CDR1 as LGHDT and CDR2 as YNNKEL (reference sequence). The CDR3 sequence is 15 residues long. CDR3 region: CASSGRGSKSYGYTF. The CDR3 DNA follows: TGTGCCAGCAGCGGAAGGGGCAGCAAATCCTATGGCTACACCTTC.